One T cell receptor (beta chain) is described in this entry. The antigen is unknown. Germline loops: CDR1 KGHSH, CDR2 LQKENI. The CDR3 runs 15 residues. Trimming stripped 2 bases from V and 1 base from J, with 8 bases between. Measured with immunoSEQ multiplex PCR; TCRdb has only the in-frame clones, and not every one. The data contain 100,000 to 150,000 clones, around 94% of them singletons. The data stem from a study of T cell responses to AZD1222 COVID-19 vaccine. General study points: At baseline, just 6 or 7 AZD1222 recipients tested seropositive. The peak T cell response came first, and repertoires were sampled only after it.

This rearrangement joins TRBV18 to TRBJ2-2, with D unclear. The material sequenced was peripheral blood, taken on day 0 of AZD1222 vaccination. The TCR comes from an adult in good health. In nucleotides, the CDR3 is TGTGCCAGCTCACCAGTGGCTAGGAACACCGGGGAGCTGTTTTTT. This codes for CASSPVARNTGELFF. Variable domain in full (rest from reference TRBV18 and TRBJ2-2): NAGVMQNPRHLVRRRGQEARLRCSPMKGHSHVYWYRQLPEEGLKFMVYLQKENIIDESGMPKERFSAEFPKEGPSILRIQQVVRGDSAAYFCASSPVARNTGELFFGEGSRLTVL.